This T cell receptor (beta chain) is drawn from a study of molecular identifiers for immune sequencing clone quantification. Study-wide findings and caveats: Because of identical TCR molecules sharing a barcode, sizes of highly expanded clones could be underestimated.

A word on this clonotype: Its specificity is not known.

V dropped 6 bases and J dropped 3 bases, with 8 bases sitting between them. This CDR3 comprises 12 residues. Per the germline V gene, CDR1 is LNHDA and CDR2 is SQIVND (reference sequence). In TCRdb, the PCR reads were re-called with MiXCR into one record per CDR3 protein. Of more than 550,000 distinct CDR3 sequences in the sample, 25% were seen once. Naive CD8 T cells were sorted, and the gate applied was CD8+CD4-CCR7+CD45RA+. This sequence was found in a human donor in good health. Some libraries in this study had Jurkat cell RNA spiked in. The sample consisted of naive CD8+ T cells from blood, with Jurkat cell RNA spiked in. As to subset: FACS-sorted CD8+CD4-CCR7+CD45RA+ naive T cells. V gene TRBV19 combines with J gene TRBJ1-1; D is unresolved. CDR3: CASRMGDTEAFF. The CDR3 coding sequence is TGTGCCAGTAGGATGGGTGACACTGAAGCTTTCTTT. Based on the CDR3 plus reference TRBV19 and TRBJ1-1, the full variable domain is DGGITQSPKYLFRKEGQNVTLSCEQNLNHDAMYWYRQDPGQGLRLIYYSQIVNDFQKGDIAEGYSVSREKKESFPLTVTSAQKNPTAFYLCASRMGDTEAFFGQGTRLTVV.